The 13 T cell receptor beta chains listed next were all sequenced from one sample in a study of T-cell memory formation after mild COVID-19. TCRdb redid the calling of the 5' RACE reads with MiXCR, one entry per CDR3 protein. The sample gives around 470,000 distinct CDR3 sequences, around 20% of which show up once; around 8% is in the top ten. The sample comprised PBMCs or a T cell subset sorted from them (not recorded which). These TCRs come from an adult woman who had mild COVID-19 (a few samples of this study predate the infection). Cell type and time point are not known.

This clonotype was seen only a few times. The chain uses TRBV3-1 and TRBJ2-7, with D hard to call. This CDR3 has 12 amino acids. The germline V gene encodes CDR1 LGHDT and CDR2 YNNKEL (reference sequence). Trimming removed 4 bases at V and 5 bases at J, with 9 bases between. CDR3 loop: CASSPVGNEQYF. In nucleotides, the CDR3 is TGTGCCAGCAGCCCCGTTGGCAACGAGCAGTACTTC.

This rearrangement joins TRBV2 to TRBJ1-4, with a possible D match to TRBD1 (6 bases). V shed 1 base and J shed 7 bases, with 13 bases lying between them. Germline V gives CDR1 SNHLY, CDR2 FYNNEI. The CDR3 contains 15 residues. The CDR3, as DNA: TGTGCCAGCAGTGAAGTGTGGAGGGGGAGTGAAAAACTGTTTTTT. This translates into CASSEVWRGSEKLFF.

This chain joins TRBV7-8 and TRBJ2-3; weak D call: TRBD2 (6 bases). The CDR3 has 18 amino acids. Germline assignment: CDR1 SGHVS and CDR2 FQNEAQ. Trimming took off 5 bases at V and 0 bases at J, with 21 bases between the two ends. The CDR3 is CASSKGTVTSSSTDTQYF. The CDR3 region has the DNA TGTGCCAGCAGCAAAGGAACGGTTACTAGCTCGAGCACAGATACGCAGTATTTT.

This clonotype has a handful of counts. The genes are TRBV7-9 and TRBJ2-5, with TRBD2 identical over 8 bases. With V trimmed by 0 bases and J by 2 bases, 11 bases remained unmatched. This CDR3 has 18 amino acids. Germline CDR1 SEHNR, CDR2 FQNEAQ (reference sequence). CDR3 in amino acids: CASSLAEASGLSQETQYF. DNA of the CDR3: TGTGCCAGCAGCTTAGCAGAGGCTAGCGGGCTATCTCAAGAGACCCAGTACTTC.

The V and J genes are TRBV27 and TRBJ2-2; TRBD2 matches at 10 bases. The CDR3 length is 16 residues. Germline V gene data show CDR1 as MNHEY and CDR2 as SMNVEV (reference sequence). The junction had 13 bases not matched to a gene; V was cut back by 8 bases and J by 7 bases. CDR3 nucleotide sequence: TGTGCCAGCGGGTATCCGGGACTAGCGAATGTCGGGGAGCTGTTTTTT. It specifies CASGYPGLANVGELFF.

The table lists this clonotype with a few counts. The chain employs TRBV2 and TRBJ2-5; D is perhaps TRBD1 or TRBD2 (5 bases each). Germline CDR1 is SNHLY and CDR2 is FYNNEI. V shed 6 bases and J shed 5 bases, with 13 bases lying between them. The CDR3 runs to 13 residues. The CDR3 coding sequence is TGTGCCAGCAGGACCACCGAGGGGGAGACCCAGTACTTC. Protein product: CASRTTEGETQYF.

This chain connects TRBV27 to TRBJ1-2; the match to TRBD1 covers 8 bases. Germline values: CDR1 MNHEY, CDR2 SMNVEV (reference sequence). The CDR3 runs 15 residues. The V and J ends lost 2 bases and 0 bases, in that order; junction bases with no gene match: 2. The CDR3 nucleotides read TGTGCCAGCAGTTTAGGGGACAGGCCTAACTATGGCTACACCTTC. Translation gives CASSLGDRPNYGYTF.

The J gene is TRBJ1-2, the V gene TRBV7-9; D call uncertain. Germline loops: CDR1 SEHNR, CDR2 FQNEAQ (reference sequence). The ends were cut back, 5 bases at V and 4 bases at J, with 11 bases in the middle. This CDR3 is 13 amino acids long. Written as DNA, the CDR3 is TGTGCCAGCAGCACAGTGGACGGCTATGGCTACACCTTC. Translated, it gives CASSTVDGYGYTF.

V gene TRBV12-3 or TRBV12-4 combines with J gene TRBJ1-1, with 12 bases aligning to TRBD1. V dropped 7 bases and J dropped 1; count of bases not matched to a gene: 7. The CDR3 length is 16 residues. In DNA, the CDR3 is TGTGCCAGCACCCTGGGACAGGGGGCTGCGAACACTGAAGCTTTCTTT. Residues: CASTLGQGAANTEAFF.

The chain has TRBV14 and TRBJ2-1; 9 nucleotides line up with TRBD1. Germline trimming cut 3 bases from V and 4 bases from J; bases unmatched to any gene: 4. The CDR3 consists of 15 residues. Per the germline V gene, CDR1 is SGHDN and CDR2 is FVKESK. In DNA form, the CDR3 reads TGTGCCAGCAGCCAGGGGACAGGGAATTACAATGAGCAGTTCTTC. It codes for CASSQGTGNYNEQFF.

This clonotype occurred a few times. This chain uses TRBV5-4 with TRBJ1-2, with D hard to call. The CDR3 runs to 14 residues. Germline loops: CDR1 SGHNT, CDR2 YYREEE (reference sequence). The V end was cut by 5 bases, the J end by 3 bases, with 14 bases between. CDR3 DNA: TGTGCCAGCAGGCTGAAGGGAGGCGACTATGGCTACACCTTC. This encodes CASRLKGGDYGYTF. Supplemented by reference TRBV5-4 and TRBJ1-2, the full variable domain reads ETGVTQSPTHLIKTRGQQVTLRCSSQSGHNTVSWYQQALGQGPQFIFQYYREEENGRGNFPPRFSGLQFPNYSSELNVNALELDDSALYLCASRLKGGDYGYTFGSGTRLTVV.

The CDR3 nucleotides read TGCAGTGCTAGAGAGGGGGGACTAGCGATATTTAGCACAGATACGCAGTATTTT. Residues: CSAREGGLAIFSTDTQYF. V gene TRBV20-1 combines with J gene TRBJ2-3, with 10 bases aligning to TRBD2. This CDR3 contains 18 residues. V dropped 0 bases and J dropped 0; count of bases not matched to a gene: 9. Germline CDR1 reads DFQATT; CDR2 reads SNEGSKA (reference sequence).

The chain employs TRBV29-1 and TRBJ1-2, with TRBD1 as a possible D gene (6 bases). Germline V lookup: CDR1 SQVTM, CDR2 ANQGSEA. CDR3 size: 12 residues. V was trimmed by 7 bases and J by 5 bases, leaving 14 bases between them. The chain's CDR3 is CSDGTSGYGYTF. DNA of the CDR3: TGCAGCGACGGGACATCTGGGTATGGCTACACCTTC.